This TCR beta chain was obtained from a study of cytomegalovirus exposure and HLA in healthy donors. Primers: 60 Vbeta forward and 13 Jbeta reverse. The assay was immunoSEQ multiplex PCR, and TCRdb's table has in-frame clones only and misses some. The repertoire holds roughly 180,000 clones, with roughly 85% as singletons. J was trimmed by 5 bases and V by 6 bases; bases with no gene match: 18. Germline V gene lookup returns CDR1 MDHEN and CDR2 SYDVKM. There are 17 residues in the CDR3. The chain joins TRBV28 to TRBJ1-2, with 7 bases identical to TRBD1. This receptor was taken from a boy aged 2 to 10 in good health and CMV-seronegative. Sequenced sample: PBMCs. The DNA of the CDR3 is TGTGCCAGCAGAAACATTGCCAGGGACAGAGAGGGGTATGGCTACACCTTC. Translating it yields CASRNIARDREGYGYTF.